This TCR beta chain was sequenced in a study of cytomegalovirus exposure and HLA in healthy donors. Study-level findings and limits: The CMV antigen specificity of three CMV-associated chains was confirmed through in vitro analysis. Published work reported that the classifier diagnosed cytomegalovirus status with high specificity and sensitivity. A later analysis found first-cohort TCR clusters tended to co-occur in the 90 to 150 validation repertoires. The study listed approximately 160 cytomegalovirus-associated TCR beta chains.

Sequencing used immunoSEQ multiplex PCR; TCRdb keeps in-frame clones, though not all of them. The sample has some 74,000 clones; over 85% are singletons. This clone was seen once. Its target is not known. Germline V gives CDR1 SGDLS, CDR2 YYNGEE. The CDR3 has 15 residues. The ends were cut back, 3 bases at V and 1 base at J, with 13 bases in the middle. Sequenced material: PBMCs. This sequence originates from a woman in her 30s in good health and CMV-seronegative. This chain joins TRBV9 and TRBJ2-5, with D possibly TRBD2 on 6 matching bases. This CDR3 is CASSDGGASQETQYF. The CDR3 DNA reads TGTGCCAGCAGCGACGGAGGGGCCAGCCAAGAGACCCAGTACTTC.